This paragraph reports one T cell receptor beta chain. Its antigen is as yet unknown. CDR1 is KGHSH and CDR2 is LQKENI in the germline V gene. The length of the CDR3 is 15 residues. The germline V and J ends were trimmed by 2 bases and 6 bases, with 16 bases remaining between them. Combined were second doses at about 4 or about 12 weeks. The data were obtained in a study of T cell responses to AZD1222 COVID-19 vaccine. General study findings and limits: A mostly white British donor set with more females was recruited, and clonal diversity was possibly underestimated. A rise in Spike-specific TCR breadth and depth followed two AZD1222 doses.

The assay was immunoSEQ multiplex PCR, and TCRdb's table has in-frame clones only and misses some. The sample has fewer than 110,000 clones, 87% seen once. The clonotype originates from an adult who received the AZD1222 COVID-19 vaccine. V and J are TRBV18 and TRBJ1-1; D gene ambiguous. The sequencing here drew on peripheral blood, taken 28 days after the second AZD1222 dose. CDR3 loop: CASSPRQDGYPEAFF. In DNA form, the CDR3 reads TGTGCCAGCTCACCAAGGCAAGACGGGTACCCTGAAGCTTTCTTT.